This entry describes one TCR beta chain. Its antigen is unidentified. This sample stems from a study of Ad26.COV2.S vaccination and SARS-CoV-2 variants. Study outcomes and limitations: The study found higher spike-specific TCR breadth in vaccine than placebo recipients.

Sequenced by immunoSEQ multiplex PCR; TCRdb stores in-frame clones only, minus some. The table records approximately 350,000 clones, roughly 84% of them present only once. Treatment reported: 15 to 20 received Ad26.COV2.S at low or high dose, single or two shots; roughly 5 received placebo; per-sample allocation not given. Vaccine and placebo recipients were sampled on day 63 after the first injection. V was trimmed by 4 bases and J by 0 bases, leaving 10 bases between them. This CDR3 has 14 residues. Germline CDR1 reads SGHKS; CDR2 reads YYEKEE (reference sequence). The chain has TRBV5-5 and TRBJ1-1; D gene uncertain. The clonotype was recovered from a person aged 18-60 years who received the Ad26.COV2.S COVID-19 vaccine or a placebo. The sequences come from peripheral blood, collected in a trial of Ad26.COV2.S vaccine versus placebo. The CDR3: CASSLRSLNTEAFF. DNA for the CDR3: TGTGCCAGCAGCCTCCGCTCTTTGAACACTGAAGCTTTCTTT.